This entry features one T cell receptor beta chain sequence. Antigen: not known. Naive CD8 cells lacked CD45RO, underwent positive selection for CCR7 and left out terminally differentiated effector memory CD45RA+ cells. At the deep level, the assay was run. Using immunoSEQ multiplex PCR, the repertoire was profiled, and TCRdb retains in-frame clones only, with some absent. The data show millions of clones, with 85% to 95% seen just once and 1.5% to 2% held by the top ten. The sample belongs to a study of shared clonotypes between healthy human individuals. The V end lost 3 bases, the J end lost 1 base, and 6 bases lay between the germline ends. Germline V gene lookup returns CDR1 MNHEY and CDR2 SMNVEV (reference sequence). This CDR3 is built from 14 residues. Study-wide findings and caveats: Shared clonotypes across all four donors exceeded non-shared ones in generation probability.

V gene TRBV27 combines with J gene TRBJ1-4; TRBD1 might be the D (5 bases). Sequences were obtained from naive CD8+ T cells from PBMCs. This clonotype was obtained from a man between 18 and 29 years old in good health. Some clones in this sample may be carry-over from other donors' samples. The CDR3 DNA follows: TGTGCCAGCAGTTTGGGGGGAACTAATGAAAAACTGTTTTTT. Protein: CASSLGGTNEKLFF.